The 23 T cell receptor beta chains in this list originate from one sample, sequenced in a study of human T cells and chemical hapten exposure. Extraction of total RNA was performed on unfractionated whole blood. TCRdb independently ran MiXCR on the 5' RACE reads; one entry per CDR3 protein. The sample holds 110,000 or so distinct CDR3 sequences, around 20% seen once. Receptors were obtained from a human donor in good health.

The chain joins TRBV5-5 to TRBJ1-1, with D unresolved. The CDR3 is made up of 15 amino acids. V was trimmed by 3 bases and J by 1 base, leaving 13 bases between them. The germline V gene has CDR1 SGHKS and CDR2 YYEKEE (reference sequence). In nucleotides, the CDR3 is TGTGCCAGCAGCTCCCCACTTAGTAAGAACACTGAAGCTTTCTTT. This sequence encodes CASSSPLSKNTEAFF.

Only a few counts were recorded for this clonotype. The chain carries TRBV19 and TRBJ2-7; D not resolved. The CDR3 sequence is 14 residues long. From germline, CDR1 is LNHDA and CDR2 SQIVND (reference sequence). V was trimmed by 3 bases and J by 3 bases, leaving 12 bases between them. The CDR3 spells CASSMTLLSYEQYF. CDR3 DNA: TGTGCCAGTAGTATGACTCTCCTGAGCTACGAGCAGTACTTC.

This clonotype has just a few counts. The chain links TRBV28 to TRBJ2-7; possible D gene TRBD2, 5 bases. Germline CDR1 reads MDHEN; CDR2 reads SYDVKM. Trimming stripped 6 bases from V and 4 bases from J, with 13 bases between. The CDR3 covers 13 residues. CDR3 in amino acids: CASRNELGYEQYF. CDR3 coding DNA: TGTGCCAGCAGAAATGAACTAGGGTACGAGCAGTACTTC.

The chain links TRBV7-9 to TRBJ2-5, with D hard to call. This CDR3 contains 12 residues. The V end was cut by 4 bases, the J end by 4 bases, with 7 bases between. Germline CDR1 reads SEHNR; CDR2 reads FQNEAQ (reference sequence). The CDR3 protein is CASSSRLETQYF. CDR3 nucleotides: TGTGCCAGCAGCTCCCGTTTAGAGACCCAGTACTTC.

In this sample, this clonotype turned up a few times. The chain combines TRBV20-1 with TRBJ2-7, with a tentative D call TRBD1 (6 bases). Germline CDR1 is DFQATT and CDR2 is SNEGSKA (reference sequence). The CDR3 covers 13 residues. V lost 3 bases, J lost 5 bases, and 14 bases lay in between. DNA of the CDR3: TGCAGTGCTAGGGGGGCTCCACCTAACGAGCAGTACTTC. It yields the protein CSARGAPPNEQYF.

The rearrangement joins TRBV7-9 to TRBJ1-5; possibly TRBD1 for D (6 bases). CDR3 size: 14 residues. CDR1 and CDR2 (germline): SEHNR, FQNEAQ (reference sequence). V was trimmed by 3 bases and J by 6 bases, leaving 12 bases between them. This CDR3 is CASSFGGPSQPQHF. The CDR3 DNA is TGTGCCAGCAGCTTCGGGGGGCCGAGTCAGCCCCAGCATTTT.

This clonotype has a handful of counts. The rearrangement links TRBV20-1 to TRBJ2-1; 12 nucleotides align to TRBD2. This CDR3 is 18 amino acids long. The ends lost 0 bases at V and 4 bases at J; junction bases unmatched: 10. Germline lookup yields CDR1 DFQATT and CDR2 SNEGSKA (reference sequence). CDR3 coding DNA: TGCAGTGCTAGAGATCGGTCCCTAGCGGGAGGGCCGTACAATGAGCAGTTCTTC. Amino acids: CSARDRSLAGGPYNEQFF.

The genes are TRBV9 and TRBJ2-3, with D uncertain. V was clipped by 1 base and J by 5 bases, with 5 bases between them. The CDR3 contains 12 residues. Germline CDR1 SGDLS, CDR2 YYNGEE. The CDR3 DNA reads as TGTGCCAGCAGCGTATACGGAGATACGCAGTATTTT. This encodes CASSVYGDTQYF.

This clonotype came up a few times. The gene calls are TRBV11-2 and TRBJ1-2; D gene uncertain. Per germline, CDR1 SGHAT and CDR2 FQNNGV. This CDR3 has 13 amino acids. The V end was cut by 1 base, the J end by 8 bases, with 11 bases between. The CDR3 is CASSLGQARGYTF. CDR3 in DNA: TGTGCCAGCAGCTTAGGGCAGGCCAGAGGCTACACCTTC.

This clonotype has more than one count but fewer than ten. The chain recombines TRBV2 with TRBJ2-6; maybe TRBD2 (5 bases). The CDR3 runs to 16 residues. From germline, CDR1 is SNHLY and CDR2 FYNNEI. Trimming took off 7 bases at V and 3 bases at J, with 16 bases between the two ends. The CDR3 loop is CASKETGSFGANVLTF. The DNA for the CDR3 is TGTGCCAGCAAAGAGACGGGATCGTTTGGGGCCAACGTCCTGACTTTC.

The sample holds a few counts of this clonotype. The rearrangement joins TRBV30 to TRBJ2-4; weak D call: TRBD1 (6 bases). The germline V gene has CDR1 GTSNPN and CDR2 SVGIG (reference sequence). The V gene lost 2 bases and the J gene lost 8 bases, with 7 bases spanning the gap. This CDR3 comprises 11 residues. CDR3 in amino acids: CAWSTGYIQYF. DNA of the CDR3: TGTGCCTGGAGTACAGGGTACATTCAGTACTTC.

The J gene is TRBJ2-3, the V gene TRBV3-1; 11 nucleotides agree with TRBD2. Unmatched junction bases numbered 3, after V lost 1 base and J lost 3 bases. Germline CDR1 and CDR2: LGHDT and YNNKEL (reference sequence). The CDR3 runs 16 residues. Here the CDR3 reads CASSQARTSGTDTQYF. In DNA form, the CDR3 reads TGTGCCAGCAGCCAAGCGAGGACTAGCGGGACAGATACGCAGTATTTT.

This clonotype was counted many times. The rearrangement uses TRBV20-1 and TRBJ2-1; 8 bases agree with TRBD2. Germline CDR1 and CDR2: DFQATT and SNEGSKA (reference sequence). The J segment lost 16 bases and the V segment lost 1 base, leaving 15 bases of the junction unmatched. The CDR3 sequence is 14 residues long. The CDR3 bases are TGCAGTGCTAGAGGAGGATGGGTCTCTAGCGGGCTCTTCTTC. Translating gives CSARGGWVSSGLFF.

The rearrangement uses TRBV28 and TRBJ2-3; TRBD1 matches 7 bases. The CDR3 length is 17 residues. V trimming: 5 bases; J trimming: 3 bases; junction bases outside the gene matches: 14. The germline V gene has CDR1 MDHEN and CDR2 SYDVKM. CDR3 DNA: TGTGCCAGCAGTCGACACCTGGACAGGCCGCGGACAGATACGCAGTATTTT. Residues: CASSRHLDRPRTDTQYF.

V usage is TRBV27 and J usage is TRBJ1-1, with D unclear. The CDR3 is 16 residues long. Germline CDR1 is MNHEY and CDR2 is SMNVEV (reference sequence). Trimming removed 0 bases at V and 0 bases at J, with 11 bases between. CDR3 loop: CASSLSGSSMNTEAFF. In DNA form, the CDR3 reads TGTGCCAGCAGTTTATCGGGGTCGAGTATGAACACTGAAGCTTTCTTT.

V is TRBV7-3 and J is TRBJ2-2; maybe TRBD1 (6 bases). The CDR3 has 16 amino acids. Trimming cost V 5 bases and J 8 bases, with 21 bases left between them. Germline CDR1 is SGHTA and CDR2 is FQGTGA. This CDR3 reads CASSQGRTIPPGELFF. The CDR3 bases are TGTGCCAGCAGCCAGGGGCGAACTATCCCACCGGGGGAGCTGTTTTTT.

As for this clonotype: Sequence at one end of the junction differs from germline and may be a read error. V usage is TRBV4-1 and J usage is TRBJ2-7, with TRBD1 matching 10 bases. CDR1 and CDR2 (germline): MGHRA, YSYEKL. This CDR3 region has 16 residues. The CDR3 nucleotides are TGCGCCAGCAGCCAAGATCCCTGGGACAGGGGCGCTAGCACAGTCTTC. It encodes CASSQDPWDRGASTVF.

This clonotype occurred a few times. The chain joins TRBV28 to TRBJ1-1; D is ambiguous. The length of the CDR3 is 13 residues. With 6 bases removed from V and 8 bases from J, the gap between germline ends came to 16 bases. Germline assignment: CDR1 MDHEN and CDR2 SYDVKM. The CDR3 loop reads CASSDVRPSEAFF. CDR3 DNA sequence: TGTGCCAGCAGCGATGTGAGGCCTAGCGAAGCTTTCTTT.

The chain links TRBV7-3 to TRBJ2-3, with 11 positions matching TRBD1. CDR1 is SGHTA, CDR2 FQGTGA, per germline. This CDR3 is 16 amino acids long. The V gene end was trimmed by 5 bases and the J gene end by 0 bases; junction bases not matched to a gene: 4. The CDR3 spells CASSRTGGSSTDTQYF. In DNA form, the CDR3 reads TGTGCCAGCAGCCGGACAGGGGGCTCTAGCACAGATACGCAGTATTTT.

This clonotype has only a few counts. The junction shows a germline mismatch at one end, possibly a read error. V gene TRBV20-1 combines with J gene TRBJ2-1, with TRBD2 matching 10 bases. Germline V gene data show CDR1 as DFQATT and CDR2 as SNEGSKA (reference sequence). The CDR3 loop spans 14 amino acids. DNA for the CDR3: TGCAGTCCTAGCGGGAGATCCTACTACAATGAGCAGTTCTTC. Protein: CSPSGRSYYNEQFF.

The V gene is TRBV6-2 or TRBV6-3, the J gene TRBJ2-7; D perhaps matches TRBD1 (6 bases). CDR1 is MNHEY, CDR2 SVGEGT, per germline. This CDR3 has 11 residues. Between the trimmed V and J ends, which lost 8 bases and 8 bases, there was a span of 13 bases. CDR3 nucleotide sequence: TGTGCCAGCGGTACAGGGCCCCAGCAGTACTTC. Its translation is CASGTGPQQYF.

This clonotype was counted between two and nine times. The V and J genes are TRBV5-1 and TRBJ2-1; 9 bases line up with TRBD2. This CDR3 is 24 amino acids long. The V gene end was trimmed by 4 bases and the J gene end by 3 bases; junction bases not matched to a gene: 32. Per the germline V gene, CDR1 is SGHRS and CDR2 is YFSETQ. Written as DNA, the CDR3 is TGCGCCAGCAGCCACGACCTCCGGGACTCGATGCGGGAGGGCCCTTCGGTTAACTACAATGAGCAGTTCTTC. Protein: CASSHDLRDSMREGPSVNYNEQFF.

This clonotype was recorded a few times. The chain is built from TRBV28 and TRBJ1-2; no firm D call. This CDR3 region has 13 residues. Germline CDR1 and CDR2: MDHEN and SYDVKM. The V end was cut by 1 base, the J end by 5 bases, with 8 bases between. The CDR3 DNA sequence: TGTGCCAGCAGTTTATTCGTTTCTTATGGCTACACCTTC. Protein sequence: CASSLFVSYGYTF.